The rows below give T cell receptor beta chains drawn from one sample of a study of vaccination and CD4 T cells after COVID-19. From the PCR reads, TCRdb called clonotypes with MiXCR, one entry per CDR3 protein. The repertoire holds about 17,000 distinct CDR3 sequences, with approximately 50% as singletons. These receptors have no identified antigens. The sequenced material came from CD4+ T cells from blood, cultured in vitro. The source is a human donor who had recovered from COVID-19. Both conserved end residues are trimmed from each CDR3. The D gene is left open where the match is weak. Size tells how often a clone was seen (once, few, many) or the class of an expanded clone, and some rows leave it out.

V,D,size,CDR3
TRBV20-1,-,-,SVVAAGEQY
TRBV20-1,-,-,SARDSASQGYT
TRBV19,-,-,ASSMEYYSNQPQH
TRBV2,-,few,ASSEVVLKSF
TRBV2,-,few,ASILISYIGDYEQY
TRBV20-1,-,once,SAENPGLGDNEQF
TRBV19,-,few,ASRNSGNTGELF
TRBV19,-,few,ASSTRTAWELF
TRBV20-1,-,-,SARDERGAGEKLF
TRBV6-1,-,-,ASSEGHNYGYT
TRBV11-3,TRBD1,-,ASSVRQGADGYT